The next 31 T cell receptor beta chains were all read from a single sample in a study of response to subunit inactivated influenza vaccine. TCRdb re-analysed the RT-PCR reads in MiXCR, keeping a single row per CDR3 protein. This sample has approximately 520,000 distinct CDR3 sequences, with over 25% found just once. The specimen was CD4+ T cells sorted from PBMCs, collected more than 4 days after vaccination. The receptors come from a man aged 45-65 years who received an inactivated influenza vaccine.

The chain carries TRBV5-1 and TRBJ1-6; D gene unclear. The CDR3 is 16 amino acids. The ends were cut back, 0 bases at V and 4 bases at J, with 11 bases in the middle. The germline CDR1 and CDR2 sequences are SGHRS and YFSETQ. Here the CDR3 reads CASSLVGRRYNSPLHF. The CDR3 DNA follows: TGCGCCAGCAGCTTGGTAGGCAGAAGATATAATTCACCCCTCCACTTT.

The sample holds many counts of this clonotype. The J gene is TRBJ1-2, the V gene TRBV12-3 or TRBV12-4, with D uncertain. Trimming stripped 3 bases from V and 0 bases from J, with 8 bases between. This CDR3 has 14 residues. CDR3 region: CASSFGGPNYGYTF. As DNA, the CDR3 is TGTGCCAGCAGTTTCGGAGGGCCTAACTATGGCTACACCTTC.

This sequence joins TRBV28 and TRBJ1-1; no clear D gene. The germline V gene has CDR1 MDHEN and CDR2 SYDVKM. Trimming shortened V by 1 base and J by 11 bases, and 14 bases separated the two germline ends. The CDR3 spans 13 residues. CDR3 sequence reads: CASSLFPITAAFF. The CDR3 region has the DNA TGTGCCAGCAGTTTATTCCCAATCACAGCGGCTTTCTTT.

The rearrangement links TRBV12-3 or TRBV12-4 to TRBJ1-2; 7 nucleotides line up with TRBD1. Losses at the gene ends were 6 bases for V and 7 bases for J; bases not matched to a gene: 5. The CDR3 is made up of 12 amino acids. CDR3 sequence (DNA): TGTGCCAGCAGACAGGGGATCTCTGGCTACACCTTC. Its protein is CASRQGISGYTF.

This clonotype was observed a handful of times. This sequence joins TRBV10-3 and TRBJ2-5, with 14 nucleotides matching TRBD2. Germline lookup yields CDR1 ENHRY and CDR2 SYGVKD. This CDR3 spans 15 amino acids. V lost 6 bases to trimming and J lost 3 bases; unmatched junction nucleotides: 3. The CDR3 sequence: CAIRETSGGEETQYF. DNA for the CDR3: TGTGCCATCAGAGAGACTAGCGGGGGGGAAGAGACCCAGTACTTC.

This clonotype was detected many times. The V gene is TRBV12-3 or TRBV12-4, the J gene TRBJ1-5; 7 nucleotides agree with TRBD1. The CDR3 is 14 amino acids. With V trimmed by 5 bases and J by 5 bases, 6 bases remained unmatched. The CDR3 loop reads CASSHDRVHQPQHF. CDR3 nucleotides: TGTGCCAGCAGTCACGACAGGGTACATCAGCCCCAGCATTTT.

The V and J genes are TRBV20-1 and TRBJ2-7, with 9 bases aligning to TRBD1. CDR1 is DFQATT, CDR2 SNEGSKA, per germline (reference sequence). After removal of 0 bases from V and 3 bases from J, the junction contained 9 bases not matched to a gene. The CDR3 loop spans 16 amino acids. The CDR3 protein is CSARDGHRGLSYEQYF. The CDR3 DNA sequence: TGCAGTGCTAGAGACGGGCACAGGGGGCTCAGCTACGAGCAGTACTTC.

J is TRBJ2-2 and V is TRBV29-1; D uncertain. The CDR3 sequence is 12 residues long. Trimming cost V 6 bases and J 3 bases, with 8 bases left between them. CDR1 and CDR2 from the germline V gene are SQVTM and ANQGSEA. For the CDR3, the DNA is TGCAGCGTGATGACCCACACCGGGGAGCTGTTTTTT. It translates to CSVMTHTGELFF.

This clonotype was picked up a small number of times. The chain carries TRBV15 and TRBJ2-4; possible D gene TRBD2, 7 bases. V was shortened by 0 bases and J by 6 bases, with 12 bases between the two germline ends. The CDR3 loop spans 15 amino acids. The germline V gene encodes CDR1 LNHNV and CDR2 YYDKDF (reference sequence). Here the CDR3 reads CATSRDRGGGNIQYF. CDR3 nucleotide sequence: TGTGCCACCAGCAGAGATAGGGGGGGGGGAAACATTCAGTACTTC.

The rearrangement uses TRBV20-1 and TRBJ2-5, with D possibly TRBD1 on 6 matching bases. Trimming removed 3 bases from V and 1 base from J, with 12 bases in between. Germline CDR1 and CDR2: DFQATT and SNEGSKA (reference sequence). The CDR3 is made up of 14 amino acids. The CDR3 bases are TGCAGTGCTAGGGGGGACAAGTTCCAAGAGACCCAGTACTTC. Protein product: CSARGDKFQETQYF.

This clonotype was counted ten times or more. This chain links TRBV12-3 or TRBV12-4 with TRBJ2-2; D uncertain. The CDR3 runs to 11 residues. Trimming stripped 6 bases from V and 6 bases from J, with 5 bases between. Here the CDR3 DNA reads TGTGCCAGCAGCCTCTCCGGGGAGCTGTTTTTT. Amino acid sequence: CASSLSGELFF.

V gene TRBV7-2 combines with J gene TRBJ2-5; 10 nucleotides align to TRBD1. J lost 2 bases, V lost 5 bases, and 5 bases had no gene match. CDR3 length equals 15 residues. The germline V gene encodes CDR1 SGHTA and CDR2 FQGNSA. The CDR3 DNA follows: TGTGCCAGCAGCCCTGGACAGGGGGTACAAGAGACCCAGTACTTC. Translation gives CASSPGQGVQETQYF.

The V and J genes are TRBV5-1 and TRBJ2-3; weak D call: TRBD2 (5 bases). The CDR3 is made up of 15 amino acids. Germline lookup yields CDR1 SGHRS and CDR2 YFSETQ. V was trimmed by 4 bases and J by 4 bases, leaving 16 bases between them. The CDR3 sequence is CASSVAGLNPDTQYF. CDR3 bases: TGCGCCAGCAGCGTGGCCGGACTCAACCCAGATACGCAGTATTTT.

The V and J genes are TRBV10-3 and TRBJ2-7; TRBD2 matches 8 bases. Trimming cost V 0 bases and J 7 bases; bases outside gene matches: 20. The CDR3 spans 19 residues. The germline CDR1 and CDR2 sequences are ENHRY and SYGVKD. The CDR3 DNA sequence: TGTGCCATCAGTGAGTCCCGCTGGCCGGGACTAGGGAGGACGTGGGAGCAGTACTTC. It translates to CAISESRWPGLGRTWEQYF.

The V call is TRBV12-3 or TRBV12-4, the J call TRBJ2-3; D may match TRBD1 or TRBD2 (5 bases each). V shed 8 bases and J shed 7 bases, with 16 bases lying between them. The CDR3 consists of 13 residues. The CDR3 here is CASAWGSTYTQYF. In nucleotides, the CDR3 is TGTGCCAGCGCTTGGGGGTCAACATATACGCAGTATTTT.

This clonotype was seen just once. This chain connects TRBV6-1 to TRBJ2-3; D could derive from TRBD1 or TRBD2 (5 bases each). V was cut by 6 bases and J by 3 bases, with 10 bases left in between. CDR1 is MNHNS, CDR2 SASEGT, per germline. This CDR3 has 13 residues. The CDR3 nucleotides are TGTGCCAGCAGGGGGGATTATACAGATACGCAGTATTTT. It translates to CASRGDYTDTQYF.

This clonotype occurred a few times. V usage is TRBV3-1 and J usage is TRBJ1-1; D not resolved. Deletions cut 4 bases from V and 4 bases from J, with 10 bases between. CDR1 is LGHDT and CDR2 is YNNKEL in the germline V gene (reference sequence). The CDR3 is 13 residues long. The CDR3 DNA is TGTGCCAGCAGCCGAAGCGAGGTCACTGAAGCTTTCTTT. Protein sequence: CASSRSEVTEAFF.

V gene TRBV7-2 combines with J gene TRBJ1-1; D gene unclear. The CDR3 spans 14 residues. V shed 5 bases and J shed 5 bases, with 15 bases lying between them. CDR1 and CDR2 (germline): SGHTA, FQGNSA. CDR3 bases: TGTGCCAGCAGCCCGCAAGGCCTTTCGACTGAAGCTTTCTTT. As protein: CASSPQGLSTEAFF.

The rearrangement links TRBV19 to TRBJ1-1; D perhaps matches TRBD1 (6 bases). V was trimmed by 5 bases and J by 6 bases, leaving 13 bases between them. Germline CDR1 LNHDA, CDR2 SQIVND (reference sequence). The CDR3 contains 13 residues. The CDR3 DNA follows: TGTGCCAGTAGTCGTACACAGGGTTCTGAAGCTTTCTTT. The encoded protein is CASSRTQGSEAFF.

The chain couples TRBV27 to TRBJ2-2; a weak D match, TRBD1 (5 bases). Trimming shortened V by 2 bases and J by 0 bases, and 7 bases separated the two germline ends. The CDR3 consists of 15 residues. CDR1 and CDR2 from the germline V gene are MNHEY and SMNVEV (reference sequence). The CDR3 protein is CASSLRRANTGELFF. DNA of the CDR3: TGTGCCAGCAGTTTACGCAGGGCGAACACCGGGGAGCTGTTTTTT.

The chain employs TRBV5-6 and TRBJ2-5; 9 nucleotides agree with TRBD1. This CDR3 region has 15 residues. V trimming: 3 bases; J trimming: 4 bases; junction bases outside the gene matches: 7. Looked up from germline, CDR1 is SGHDT and CDR2 is YYEEEE. CDR3 nucleotide sequence: TGTGCCAGCAGCTGGACAGGGGTGATAAGAGAGACCCAGTACTTC. Encoded protein: CASSWTGVIRETQYF.

For this clonotype: The junction does not match germline at one end; this may be a read error. The chain couples TRBV5-1 to TRBJ1-6; 8 bases agree with TRBD1. Per germline, CDR1 SGHRS and CDR2 YFSETQ. CDR3 length equals 14 residues. DNA for the CDR3: TGCGCCAGCAGGTTGGGACAGGAGTATTCACCCCTCCACTTT. Encoded protein: CASRLGQEYSPLHF.

The CDR3: CAWSGGSNTGELFF. Written as DNA, the CDR3 is TGTGCCTGGAGTGGGGGTTCTAACACCGGGGAGCTGTTTTTT. This chain joins TRBV30 and TRBJ2-2; D is undetermined. The CDR3 extends over 14 amino acids. In germline, CDR1 is GTSNPN, CDR2 SVGIG (reference sequence). V gave up 1 base and J gave up 2 bases, with 8 bases separating them.

The chain joins TRBV5-5 to TRBJ2-7; D gene unclear. The CDR3 sequence is 15 residues long. Germline CDR1 and CDR2: SGHKS and YYEKEE (reference sequence). The V end was cut by 2 bases, the J end by 3 bases, with 15 bases between. CDR3 loop: CASSFGVGNYYEQYF. CDR3 in DNA: TGTGCCAGCAGCTTTGGGGTGGGAAACTACTACGAGCAGTACTTC.

At least ten counts were recorded for this clonotype. The chain combines TRBV6-5 with TRBJ2-5; tentative D call: TRBD2 (5 bases). The CDR3 loop spans 14 amino acids. The germline V gene has CDR1 MNHEY and CDR2 SVGAGI. Trimming took off 2 bases at V and 1 base at J, with 8 bases between the two ends. CDR3 in DNA: TGTGCCAGCAGTTACAGCGGAGGCCAAGAGACCCAGTACTTC. It codes for CASSYSGGQETQYF.

The V gene is TRBV3-1, the J gene TRBJ2-1; possibly TRBD1 for D (5 bases). The germline V and J ends were trimmed by 0 bases and 8 bases, with 11 bases remaining between them. CDR1 and CDR2 from the germline V gene are LGHDT and YNNKEL (reference sequence). The CDR3 has 14 residues. The CDR3 spells CASSQDGSRDEQFF. As DNA, the CDR3 is TGTGCCAGCAGCCAAGATGGAAGCAGGGATGAGCAGTTCTTC.

The rearrangement links TRBV7-2 to TRBJ2-3; D unresolved. V was pared by 1 base and J by 5 bases, with 19 bases between. Germline loops: CDR1 SGHTA, CDR2 FQGNSA. The CDR3 length is 17 residues. The CDR3 nucleotides are TGTGCCAGCAGCTTAGGGGGTGTAGGGCAGCGTGTAGATACGCAGTATTTT. The encoded protein is CASSLGGVGQRVDTQYF.

This clonotype was observed at least ten times. The genes are TRBV20-1 and TRBJ2-7; TRBD1 matches at 12 bases. The J segment lost 1 base and the V segment lost 5 bases, leaving 6 bases of the junction unmatched. Germline-derived CDR1 and CDR2 are DFQATT and SNEGSKA (reference sequence). This CDR3 has 15 residues. As DNA, the CDR3 is TGCAGTGCTGCCGGGACAGGGGGCGCTTCCTACGAGCAGTACTTC. Translation gives CSAAGTGGASYEQYF.

The chain carries TRBV7-2 and TRBJ2-1; D is unresolved. The CDR3 contains 13 residues. The germline V gene encodes CDR1 SGHTA and CDR2 FQGNSA. Trimming pared 0 bases from V and 8 bases from J, leaving 8 bases between. CDR3 bases: TGTGCCAGCAGCTTAGCCAAGGAATATGAGCAGTTCTTC. It specifies CASSLAKEYEQFF.

The chain employs TRBV12-3 or TRBV12-4 and TRBJ2-3, with no clear D. The J call may be mistaken, given a closer DNA end match to TRBJ1-5. The CDR3 runs to 14 residues. The CDR3 region is CASTVRVQDGTQHF. CDR3 DNA: TGTGCCAGCACCGTGAGGGTTCAAGACGGTACGCAGCATTTT.

This clonotype was observed once. CDR3 nucleotides: TGTGCCAGCAGGCCCGGGACGGTAGGCGAGCAGTACTTC. This codes for CASRPGTVGEQYF. V usage is TRBV28 and J usage is TRBJ2-7; TRBD1 or TRBD2 may be the D gene (5 bases each). This CDR3 spans 13 amino acids. Germline CDR1 and CDR2: MDHEN and SYDVKM. V lost 6 bases, J lost 6 bases, and 15 bases lay in between.